Presented here are 5 T cell receptor beta chains from one specimen sequenced in a study of CD8 T cells in Susac syndrome. Roughly 0.45 to 1 ug RNA was reverse transcribed with random hexamers. TCRdb re-called the immunoSEQ multiplex PCR reads with MiXCR, one entry per CDR3 protein. Of about 190,000 distinct CDR3 sequences listed, 90% to 95% are singletons. Specimen: CD4+ T cells from PBMCs. These TCRs come from a human donor in good health.

CDR3 coding DNA: TGTGCCACCAGCAGTTCGGGACGGGACGAGCAGTACGTC. Its protein product is CATSSSGRDEQYV. The genes are TRBV15 and TRBJ2-7, with D perhaps matching TRBD1 or TRBD2 (5 bases each). The CDR3 has 13 amino acids. The ends were cut back, 3 bases at V and 5 bases at J, with 11 bases in the middle. Germline V CDR1 and CDR2: LNHNV, YYDKDF (reference sequence).

The J gene is TRBJ2-3, the V gene TRBV5-1, with 9 bases lining up with TRBD2. The CDR3 runs to 15 residues. V lost 4 bases, J lost 8 bases, and 11 bases stayed unmatched. The germline V gene has CDR1 SGHRS and CDR2 YFSETQ. CDR3 sequence reads: CASSPSGLALSTQYF. In nucleotides, the CDR3 is TGCGCCAGCAGCCCCTCGGGACTAGCCTTATCTACGCAGTATTTT.

The chain recombines TRBV28 with TRBJ1-5, with unresolved D. The CDR3 sequence is 14 residues long. CDR1 and CDR2 (germline): MDHEN, SYDVKM. Trimming took off 4 bases at V and 2 bases at J, with 9 bases between the two ends. The CDR3 spells CASSSNIGNQPQHF. As DNA, the CDR3 is TGTGCCAGCAGTTCGAACATCGGCAATCAGCCCCAGCATTTT.

The J gene is TRBJ1-2, the V gene TRBV3-1, with no clear D. The V gene's germline CDR1 is LGHDT and CDR2 YNNKEL (reference sequence). There are 12 residues in the CDR3. V was shortened by 2 bases and J by 6 bases, with 7 bases between the two germline ends. The CDR3: CASSQLLNGYTF. The CDR3 bases are TGTGCCAGCAGCCAATTGCTTAATGGCTACACCTTC.

The chain links TRBV2 to TRBJ2-1; no reliable D call. V lost 4 bases, J lost 4 bases, and 8 bases lay in between. CDR1 is SNHLY, CDR2 FYNNEI, per germline. The CDR3 extends over 13 amino acids. CDR3 in DNA: TGTGCCAGCAGTGTAGTCCGTTACAATGAGCAGTTCTTC. This sequence encodes CASSVVRYNEQFF.